The 27 T cell receptor beta chains in this list originate from one sample, sequenced in a study of blood T cells in healthy people across ages. Using a J-beta primer mix together with a sample-barcoded 5' primer, a second PCR was run for roughly 7 to 11 cycles. MiXCR was run by TCRdb on the 5' RACE reads, yielding one entry per CDR3 protein. The table shows fewer than 1 million distinct CDR3 sequences, with approximately 44% occurring only once. The specimen sequenced was blood. These TCRs come from a man in his 60s in good health.

The table lists this clonotype with a count of one. The genes are TRBV3-1 and TRBJ2-5; D might be TRBD1 or TRBD2, each matching 5 bases. Trimming removed 0 bases at V and 7 bases at J, with 9 bases between. The CDR3 runs 13 residues. Per the germline V gene, CDR1 is LGHDT and CDR2 is YNNKEL (reference sequence). The CDR3 DNA sequence: TGTGCCAGCAGCCAAGACAAGAGGGGGACCCAGTACTTC. Protein product: CASSQDKRGTQYF.

This clonotype was seen a few times. V and J are TRBV11-2 and TRBJ2-3; a weak D match, TRBD1 (6 bases). V lost 5 bases, J lost 6 bases, and 12 bases lay in between. The CDR3 sequence is 13 residues long. Germline-derived CDR1 and CDR2 are SGHAT and FQNNGV. CDR3 residues: CASSTRDIDTQYF. In DNA, the CDR3 is TGTGCCAGCAGCACCAGGGACATTGATACGCAGTATTTT.

This clonotype was observed many times. The J gene is TRBJ1-5, the V gene TRBV4-2; tentatively, D is TRBD1 (6 bases). This CDR3 comprises 16 residues. V lost 0 bases and J 6 bases, leaving 15 bases between the germline ends. Germline V gives CDR1 LGHNA, CDR2 YNFKEQ. CDR3 DNA sequence: TGTGCCAGCAGCCAAGAACAGGGAGCAGGTGGTCAGCCCCAGCATTTT. As protein: CASSQEQGAGGQPQHF.

Regarding this clonotype: One end of the junction does not line up with germline, which may come from a read error. The chain uses TRBV12-3 or TRBV12-4 and TRBJ2-3; tentatively, D is TRBD1 or TRBD2 (5 bases each). The CDR3 totals 14 residues. The CDR3 region is CAGRKRRGADTQYF. CDR3 in DNA: TGTGCCGGCAGGAAGAGACGGGGCGCAGATACGCAGTATTTT.

This clonotype was picked up a small number of times. The chain couples TRBV4-3 to TRBJ2-3, with 8 bases identical to TRBD2. The trim removed 0 bases at V and 2 bases at J, leaving 10 bases unmatched. Germline V gene sequence: CDR1 LGHNA, CDR2 YSLEER. There are 18 residues in the CDR3. CDR3 residues: CASSQDHGGGKNTDTQYF. CDR3 DNA sequence: TGCGCCAGCAGCCAAGATCACGGCGGGGGGAAAAACACAGATACGCAGTATTTT.

This chain links TRBV7-9 with TRBJ2-4, with no clear D. CDR1 is SEHNR and CDR2 is FQNEAQ in the germline V gene (reference sequence). The CDR3 has 14 residues. V was shortened by 1 base and J by 5 bases, with 9 bases between the two germline ends. The CDR3: CASSLDDNQNIQYF. The CDR3 nucleotides read TGTGCCAGCAGCTTAGATGACAACCAAAACATTCAGTACTTC. The whole variable domain, remainder taken from reference TRBV7-9 and TRBJ2-4, is DTGVSQNPRHKITKRGQNVTFRCDPISEHNRLYWYRQTLGQGPEFLTYFQNEAQLEKSRLLSDRFSAERPKGSFSTLEIQRTEQGDSAMYLCASSLDDNQNIQYFGAGTRLSVL.

This chain uses TRBV7-3 with TRBJ2-1, with 9 bases matching TRBD2. Germline V gene data show CDR1 as SGHTA and CDR2 as FQGTGA. V shed 0 bases and J 8 bases; nucleotides not matched to a gene: 8. The CDR3 totals 16 residues. DNA for the CDR3: TGTGCCAGCAGCTTAACGCTTAGCGGGGGCTGGGATGAGCAGTTCTTC. This translates into CASSLTLSGGWDEQFF.

The V gene is TRBV9, the J gene TRBJ2-1, with 15 bases that match TRBD2. The germline V gene has CDR1 SGDLS and CDR2 YYNGEE. The CDR3 spans 17 residues. The V segment lost 0 bases and the J segment 9 bases; nucleotides outside the gene matches: 7. DNA of the CDR3: TGTGCCAGCAGCGTAGTCGGACTAGCGGGGGGGCAGGGTGAGCAGTTCTTC. Its protein is CASSVVGLAGGQGEQFF. The whole variable domain, remainder taken from reference TRBV9 and TRBJ2-1, is DSGVTQTPKHLITATGQRVTLRCSPRSGDLSVYWYQQSLDQGLQFLIQYYNGEERAKGNILERFSAQQFPDLHSELNLSSLELGDSALYFCASSVVGLAGGQGEQFFGPGTRLTVL.

This clonotype was detected ten times or more. The chain links TRBV15 to TRBJ2-5; D gene unclear. The CDR3 covers 12 residues. V lost 0 bases and J lost 5, with 4 bases in between. In germline, CDR1 is LNHNV, CDR2 YYDKDF (reference sequence). CDR3 DNA: TGTGCCACCAGCAGAGATGTGGAGACCCAGTACTTC. Amino acid sequence: CATSRDVETQYF.

The rearrangement uses TRBV7-2 and TRBJ2-7; 9 bases fit TRBD1. The J call is in doubt because the DNA end fits TRBJ2-5 better. Germline V gives CDR1 SGHTA, CDR2 FQGNSA. CDR3 size: 15 residues. The CDR3 coding sequence is TGTGCCAGCAGCCATCGCCAGGGACAGGGAGAGACCCAGTACTTC. This gives the protein CASSHRQGQGETQYF.

The V gene is TRBV27, the J gene TRBJ2-1; D may be TRBD2 (6 bases). This CDR3 spans 15 amino acids. V was clipped by 4 bases and J by 9 bases, with 19 bases between them. Germline CDR1 reads MNHEY; CDR2 reads SMNVEV (reference sequence). CDR3 coding DNA: TGTGCCAGCAGTTCCCGGGGGTTGGGGACGAGTGAGCAGTTCTTC. It is translated as CASSSRGLGTSEQFF.

This clonotype was seen more than once but under ten times. The chain carries TRBV7-9 and TRBJ1-2, with no clear D. Germline assignment: CDR1 SEHNR and CDR2 FQNEAQ (reference sequence). Trimming left V 5 bases short and J 3 bases short, with 19 bases between. The CDR3 spans 16 residues. In nucleotides, the CDR3 is TGTGCCAGCAGCCCTACCGTAAATACCAGACACTATGGCTACACCTTC. Its translation is CASSPTVNTRHYGYTF.

The chain uses TRBV11-3 and TRBJ2-7, with 8 bases that match TRBD1. This CDR3 contains 15 residues. After removal of 6 bases from V and 3 bases from J, the junction contained 10 bases not matched to a gene. Germline V gene sequence: CDR1 SGHNT, CDR2 YENEEA. In DNA form, the CDR3 reads TGTGCCAGCAGTCGTGGACAGGGTAGTGACTACGAGCAGTACTTC. Translating it yields CASSRGQGSDYEQYF.

The chain combines TRBV6-2 or TRBV6-3 with TRBJ2-2, with D perhaps matching TRBD2 (5 bases). The CDR3 runs 13 residues. Germline V gives CDR1 MNHEY, CDR2 SVGEGT. Trimming cost V 8 bases and J 4 bases, with 11 bases left between them. CDR3 in amino acids: CASGGFPTGELFF. CDR3 bases: TGTGCCAGCGGAGGCTTCCCCACCGGGGAGCTGTTTTTT.

This clonotype came up a few times. This chain links TRBV6-5 with TRBJ2-5, with no clear D. This CDR3 is 14 amino acids long. Germline CDR1 reads MNHEY; CDR2 reads SVGAGI. The V gene lost 8 bases and the J gene lost 2 bases, with 15 bases spanning the gap. CDR3 residues: CASASGQIQETQYF. In DNA, the CDR3 is TGTGCCAGCGCTAGTGGGCAGATACAAGAGACCCAGTACTTC.

The chain combines TRBV9 with TRBJ2-1, with D uncertain. The V gene's germline CDR1 is SGDLS and CDR2 YYNGEE. The CDR3 is 11 residues long. V was pared by 0 bases and J by 13 bases, with 8 bases between. CDR3 nucleotide sequence: TGTGCCAGCAGCGTAGACGAGACCCAGTTCTTC. Translation: CASSVDETQFF. The whole variable domain, remainder taken from reference TRBV9 and TRBJ2-1, is DSGVTQTPKHLITATGQRVTLRCSPRSGDLSVYWYQQSLDQGLQFLIQYYNGEERAKGNILERFSAQQFPDLHSELNLSSLELGDSALYFCASSVDETQFFGPGTRLTVL.

V is TRBV30 and J is TRBJ2-6, with D uncertain. The CDR3 is 14 residues long. The germline V and J ends were trimmed by 5 bases and 1 base, with 9 bases remaining between them. Looked up from germline, CDR1 is GTSNPN and CDR2 is SVGIG (reference sequence). The CDR3 here is CAWDGSSGANVLTF. The CDR3, as DNA: TGTGCCTGGGACGGAAGTTCTGGGGCCAACGTCCTGACTTTC.

The V call is TRBV20-1, the J call TRBJ2-3, with D unclear. Germline V CDR1 and CDR2: DFQATT, SNEGSKA (reference sequence). The CDR3 covers 11 residues. The V end was cut by 7 bases, the J end by 4 bases, with 9 bases between. The CDR3 nucleotides read TGCAGTGTAAGGCTTTCAGATACGCAGTATTTT. Translation gives CSVRLSDTQYF.

This clonotype has only one observation. CDR3 protein: CASTQSRGQLNQETQYF. The CDR3 DNA is TGTGCCAGCACCCAATCTAGGGGTCAGCTAAATCAAGAGACCCAGTACTTC. V is TRBV7-9 and J is TRBJ2-5; D might be TRBD1 (5 bases). Germline CDR1 SEHNR, CDR2 FQNEAQ (reference sequence). V was shortened by 7 bases and J by 2 bases, with 23 bases between the two germline ends. This CDR3 has 17 residues.

V and J are TRBV16 and TRBJ1-1; 8 nucleotides line up with TRBD1. There are 15 residues in the CDR3. Germline-derived CDR1 and CDR2 are KGHSY and FQNENV. V lost 6 bases and J lost 0; bases outside the gene matches: 6. DNA for the CDR3: TGTGCCAGCAGTCAGGGGGCGCGGGTGAACACTGAAGCTTTCTTT. This translates into CASSQGARVNTEAFF.

The genes are TRBV12-3 or TRBV12-4 and TRBJ2-7, with D possibly TRBD1 on 6 matching bases. The CDR3 length is 14 residues. Between the trimmed V and J ends, which lost 3 bases and 6 bases, there was a span of 15 bases. The CDR3 region is CASSFERGSGEQYF. DNA of the CDR3: TGTGCCAGCAGTTTTGAGAGGGGGTCGGGCGAGCAGTACTTC.

This rearrangement joins TRBV30 to TRBJ2-1, with D tentatively TRBD1 (5 bases). The germline V gene encodes CDR1 GTSNPN and CDR2 SVGIG (reference sequence). This CDR3 is 12 amino acids long. Trimming took 5 bases from V and 4 from J, leaving 9 bases between them. The CDR3 is CAWDREYNEQFF. CDR3 DNA sequence: TGTGCCTGGGACAGAGAATACAATGAGCAGTTCTTC.

The gene calls are TRBV20-1 and TRBJ1-1, with D tentatively TRBD1 (5 bases). The V and J ends lost 5 bases and 6 bases respectively, with 16 bases between them. CDR1 and CDR2 from the germline V gene are DFQATT and SNEGSKA (reference sequence). CDR3 length: 13 amino acids. CDR3 region: CSAPSRGVAEAFF. CDR3 DNA: TGCAGTGCTCCCTCGCGGGGGGTCGCTGAAGCTTTCTTT.

The chain combines TRBV7-6 with TRBJ2-4; 9 bases line up with TRBD1. Gene TRBJ2-7 matches the end of the DNA better, so the J call may be wrong. The CDR3 covers 16 residues. CDR1 and CDR2 (germline): SGHVS, FNYEAQ. This CDR3 reads CASSPPPGQGLYEQYF. The CDR3, as DNA: TGTGCCAGCAGCCCCCCACCGGGACAGGGCCTCTACGAGCAGTACTTC.

The genes are TRBV6-1 and TRBJ1-2; D might be TRBD1 (5 bases). The CDR3 consists of 14 residues. The V and J ends lost 4 bases and 8 bases respectively, with 17 bases between them. Germline V gives CDR1 MNHNS, CDR2 SASEGT. CDR3 protein: CASSGGLLMEGYTF. Here the CDR3 DNA reads TGTGCCAGCAGTGGGGGCCTCTTGATGGAGGGCTACACCTTC.

This clonotype came up a few times. DNA for the CDR3: TGTGCCAGCAGTTCCACTGGGGCCGGAGGAGGCTACACCTTC. Protein product: CASSSTGAGGGYTF. This sequence joins TRBV27 and TRBJ1-2; maybe TRBD1 (5 bases). CDR1 is MNHEY, CDR2 SMNVEV, per germline (reference sequence). V shed 4 bases and J shed 8 bases, with 17 bases lying between them. This CDR3 contains 14 residues.

V usage is TRBV12-3 or TRBV12-4 and J usage is TRBJ2-6, with a weak D call TRBD1 (5 bases). V was shortened by 7 bases and J by 2 bases, with 9 bases between the two germline ends. The CDR3 covers 14 residues. The CDR3 sequence: CASTDSPGANVLTF. DNA of the CDR3: TGTGCCAGCACCGACAGTCCTGGGGCCAACGTCCTGACTTTC.